Listed here are 22 T cell receptor beta chains from one sample, sequenced in a study of long-term antiretroviral therapy in people with HIV. At survey level, the immunoSEQ assay was run in its v3.0 version. Profiling relied on immunoSEQ multiplex PCR, and the TCRdb table lists in-frame clones only, not all of them. The sample yields about 44,000 clones, nearly 95% seen once. Sample: unsorted PBMCs, taken 3.7 years after starting antiretroviral therapy. These TCRs come from a woman aged 50 to 65 with HIV.

This clone has a single count. The genes are TRBV7-9 and TRBJ2-3; D possibly corresponds to TRBD1 (6 bases). From germline, CDR1 is SEHNR and CDR2 FQNEAQ (reference sequence). CDR3 length equals 13 residues. As DNA, the CDR3 is TGTACCTCGCGGCAGGGGAGCACAGATACGCAGTATTTT. This translates into CTSRQGSTDTQYF.

This chain connects TRBV6-4 to TRBJ2-5; perhaps TRBD1 as D (5 bases). V lost 8 bases and J lost 4, with 11 bases in between. This CDR3 comprises 12 residues. Germline CDR1 is MRHNA and CDR2 is SNTAGT. The CDR3 DNA reads TGTGCCAGCTTCCCAGGGTTAGAGACCCAGTACTTC. This codes for CASFPGLETQYF.

The chain recombines TRBV9 with TRBJ2-6; D is unclear. The CDR3 consists of 15 residues. V dropped 4 bases and J dropped 0 bases, with 8 bases sitting between them. CDR1 is SGDLS, CDR2 YYNGEE, per germline. The CDR3 DNA follows: TGTGCCAGCAGCTCACAGCTCTCTGGGGCCAACGTCCTGACTTTC. This encodes CASSSQLSGANVLTF.

The chain links TRBV10-1 to TRBJ1-3; D call uncertain. This CDR3 has 14 residues. V lost 2 bases and J lost 0, with 5 bases in between. Germline-derived CDR1 and CDR2 are WNHNN and SYGVQD (reference sequence). The CDR3 here is CASSEGPSGNTIYF. In nucleotides, the CDR3 is TGCGCCAGCAGTGAGGGGCCCTCTGGAAACACCATATATTTT.

The rearrangement uses TRBV9 and TRBJ2-5, with a weak D call TRBD1 (5 bases). The CDR3 is made up of 13 amino acids. V was clipped by 4 bases and J by 2 bases, with 9 bases between them. CDR1 is SGDLS and CDR2 is YYNGEE in the germline V gene. Here the CDR3 DNA reads TGTGCCAGCAGCACCCGACAGCAAGAGACCCAGTACTTC. Encoded protein: CASSTRQQETQYF.

The V and J genes are TRBV9 and TRBJ2-1; 7 bases fit TRBD1. The CDR3 consists of 15 residues. The germline V gene has CDR1 SGDLS and CDR2 YYNGEE. The J segment lost 3 bases and the V segment lost 0 bases, leaving 3 bases of the junction unmatched. CDR3 residues: CASSVGTGVYNEQFF. The CDR3 DNA is TGTGCCAGCAGCGTAGGGACAGGCGTCTACAATGAGCAGTTCTTC.

The rearrangement links TRBV29-1 to TRBJ1-4; perhaps TRBD1 as D (5 bases). V gave up 5 bases and J gave up 7 bases, with 14 bases separating them. The CDR3 is 13 residues long. Germline V CDR1 and CDR2: SQVTM, ANQGSEA. CDR3 sequence reads: CSVNERTGEKLFF. As DNA, the CDR3 is TGCAGCGTTAATGAAAGAACAGGTGAAAAACTGTTTTTT.

The genes are TRBV5-8 and TRBJ2-2; D tentatively reads TRBD1 or TRBD2 (5 bases each). Germline V gives CDR1 SGHTS, CDR2 YDEGEE. CDR3 length: 13 amino acids. Trimming left V 10 bases short and J 6 bases short, with 16 bases between. The CDR3: CAGKNGGAGELFF. CDR3 DNA: TGTGCCGGAAAAAATGGGGGTGCCGGGGAGCTGTTTTTT. The entire variable domain, with the rest obtained from reference TRBV5-8 and TRBJ2-2, is as follows: EAGVTQSPTHLIKTRGQQATLRCSPISGHTSVYWYQQALGLGLQFLLWYDEGEERNRGNFPPRFSGRQFPNYSSELNVNALELEDSALYLCAGKNGGAGELFFGEGSRLTVL.

The V call is TRBV2, the J call TRBJ1-5; a possible D gene is TRBD1 (5 bases). With 6 bases removed from V and 0 bases from J, the gap between germline ends came to 12 bases. The CDR3 has 15 amino acids. Germline CDR1 is SNHLY and CDR2 is FYNNEI. The CDR3 DNA follows: TGTGCCAGCAGACTCGACAGCTATAGCAATCAGCCCCAGCATTTT. Protein: CASRLDSYSNQPQHF.

This clone was seen just once. The rearrangement links TRBV6-1 to TRBJ1-3, with D maybe TRBD1 (5 bases). This CDR3 has 13 amino acids. Looked up from germline, CDR1 is MNHNS and CDR2 is SASEGT. The V gene lost 2 bases and the J gene lost 11 bases, with 13 bases spanning the gap. The CDR3 DNA reads TGTGCCAGCAGTGAACAACAGGATACCCCCATATATTTT. This sequence encodes CASSEQQDTPIYF.

The chain recombines TRBV5-1 with TRBJ1-3; maybe TRBD1 (5 bases). The ends were cut back, 4 bases at V and 0 bases at J, with 11 bases in the middle. This CDR3 is 15 amino acids long. Germline CDR1 reads SGHRS; CDR2 reads YFSETQ. In nucleotides, the CDR3 is TGCGCCAGCAGCACCGGGGGAGCCTCTGGAAACACCATATATTTT. Translated, it gives CASSTGGASGNTIYF.

This chain joins TRBV18 and TRBJ2-7; D may be TRBD1 or TRBD2 (7 bases each). The germline CDR1 and CDR2 sequences are KGHSH and LQKENI. The V end was cut by 3 bases, the J end by 4 bases, with 16 bases between. The CDR3 covers 15 residues. In DNA, the CDR3 is TGTGCCAGCTCACCGGGGGGGACAGCAGAATACGAGCAGTACTTC. This gives the protein CASSPGGTAEYEQYF.

This clone has only a few counts. The genes are TRBV2 and TRBJ1-2; D is perhaps TRBD1 (5 bases). The ends were cut back, 6 bases at V and 3 bases at J, with 17 bases in the middle. CDR1 and CDR2 from the germline V gene are SNHLY and FYNNEI. The CDR3 has 15 amino acids. The CDR3 here is CASRAEALGDYGYTF. The CDR3 DNA reads TGTGCCAGCAGGGCCGAGGCGCTGGGGGACTATGGCTACACCTTC. The full variable domain, completed using reference TRBV2 and TRBJ1-2, is EPEVTQTPSHQVTQMGQEVILRCVPISNHLYFYWYRQILGQKVEFLVSFYNNEISEKSEIFDDQFSVERPDGSNFTLKIRSTKLEDSAMYFCASRAEALGDYGYTFGSGTRLTVV.

CDR3: CASIWSSGGPDTQYF. In nucleotides, the CDR3 is TGTGCCAGCATTTGGTCAAGCGGGGGGCCAGATACGCAGTATTTT. J is TRBJ2-3 and V is TRBV6-1; 9 bases fit TRBD2. V gave up 7 bases and J gave up 4 bases; unmatched junction bases: 9. The CDR3 is 15 residues long. Germline V CDR1 and CDR2: MNHNS, SASEGT.

This rearrangement joins TRBV30 to TRBJ1-1, with D perhaps TRBD1 (5 bases). V lost 6 bases to trimming and J lost 9 bases, with 23 bases between them. Germline V gene data show CDR1 as GTSNPN and CDR2 as SVGIG (reference sequence). This CDR3 has 14 amino acids. CDR3 residues: CACQGVTQGSKAFF. The CDR3 DNA reads TGTGCCTGCCAAGGGGTAACGCAGGGCTCAAAAGCTTTCTTT. Looking up the rest from reference TRBV30 and TRBJ1-1 gives the full variable domain: SQTIHQWPATLVQPVGSPLSLECTVEGTSNPNLYWYRQAAGRGLQLLFYSVGIGQISSEVPQNLSASRPQDRQFILSSKKLLLSDSGFYLCACQGVTQGSKAFFGQGTRLTVV.

This chain uses TRBV14 with TRBJ1-2, with unresolved D. V was pared by 5 bases and J by 10 bases, with 11 bases between. Per the germline V gene, CDR1 is SGHDN and CDR2 is FVKESK. The CDR3 length is 11 residues. The CDR3 loop reads CASSYRGSYTF. The CDR3, as DNA: TGTGCCAGCAGCTACCGGGGTTCCTACACCTTC.

The chain links TRBV11-2 to TRBJ2-1; TRBD2 might be the D (7 bases). This CDR3 region has 15 residues. With 4 bases removed from V and 4 bases from J, the gap between germline ends came to 14 bases. Germline V gene lookup returns CDR1 SGHAT and CDR2 FQNNGV. CDR3 protein: CASSSRRGGYNEQFF. For the CDR3, the DNA is TGTGCCAGCAGCTCTAGGAGGGGGGGATACAATGAGCAGTTCTTC.

The CDR3 protein is CASSIYMESSQPQHF. CDR3 DNA: TGTGCCAGTAGTATCTATATGGAGAGTAGTCAGCCCCAGCATTTT. V gene TRBV19 combines with J gene TRBJ1-5; D is unclear. The germline V and J ends were trimmed by 3 bases and 6 bases, with 15 bases remaining between them. Germline V gene sequence: CDR1 LNHDA, CDR2 SQIVND (reference sequence). The CDR3 has 15 amino acids. Supplemented by reference TRBV19 and TRBJ1-5, the full variable domain reads DGGITQSPKYLFRKEGQNVTLSCEQNLNHDAMYWYRQDPGQGLRLIYYSQIVNDFQKGDIAEGYSVSREKKESFPLTVTSAQKNPTAFYLCASSIYMESSQPQHFGDGTRLSIL.

V and J are TRBV19 and TRBJ1-2; D is unclear. The CDR3 is 13 amino acids. V was pared by 3 bases and J by 4 bases, with 9 bases between. Looked up from germline, CDR1 is LNHDA and CDR2 is SQIVND (reference sequence). The CDR3 nucleotides read TGTGCCAGTAGTATGTGGCAGTCCTATGGCTACACCTTC. Translation: CASSMWQSYGYTF.

CDR3 loop: CASSIAGGGFTLEAFF. CDR3 nucleotides: TGTGCCAGTAGTATAGCAGGGGGGGGTTTCACGCTTGAAGCTTTCTTT. The rearrangement links TRBV19 to TRBJ1-1, with 7 bases lining up with TRBD1. The trim removed 1 base at V and 7 bases at J, leaving 12 bases unmatched. Germline V gene sequence: CDR1 LNHDA, CDR2 SQIVND (reference sequence). There are 16 residues in the CDR3.

The chain is built from TRBV29-1 and TRBJ1-2; 8 bases are shared with TRBD1. V was pared by 0 bases and J by 5 bases, with 14 bases of the junction left unmatched. Per germline, CDR1 SQVTM and CDR2 ANQGSEA. The CDR3 is 17 amino acids. CDR3 coding DNA: TGCAGCGTTGAAGATATCCGACAGGGGAGAAGAGGATATGGCTACACCTTC. It yields the protein CSVEDIRQGRRGYGYTF.

The chain uses TRBV2 and TRBJ2-7; no clear D. Germline V gene data show CDR1 as SNHLY and CDR2 as FYNNEI. The CDR3 is made up of 12 amino acids. The V and J ends lost 1 base and 6 bases respectively, with 7 bases between them. As DNA, the CDR3 is TGTGCCAGCAGTGAAGACGGGCGCGAGCAGTACTTC. Translated, it gives CASSEDGREQYF.